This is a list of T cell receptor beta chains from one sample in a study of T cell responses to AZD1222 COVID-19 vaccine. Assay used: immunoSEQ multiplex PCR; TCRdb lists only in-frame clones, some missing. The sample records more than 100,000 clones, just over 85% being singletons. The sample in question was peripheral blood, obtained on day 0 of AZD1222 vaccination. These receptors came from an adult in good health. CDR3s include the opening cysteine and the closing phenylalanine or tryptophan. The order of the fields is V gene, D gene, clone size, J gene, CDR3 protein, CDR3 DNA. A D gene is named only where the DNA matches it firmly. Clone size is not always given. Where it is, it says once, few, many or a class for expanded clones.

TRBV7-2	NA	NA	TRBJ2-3	CASRPRARGTDTQYF	TGTGCCAGCAGACCACGGGCTAGAGGGACAGATACGCAGTATTTT
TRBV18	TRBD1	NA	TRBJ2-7	CASSPGQGGTTPYEQYF	TGTGCCAGCTCACCCGGACAGGGTGGGACCACTCCCTACGAGCAGTACTTC
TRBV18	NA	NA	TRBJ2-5	CASSSQAGLSRETQYF	TGTGCCAGCTCATCACAAGCGGGTCTTTCGCGGGAGACCCAGTACTTC
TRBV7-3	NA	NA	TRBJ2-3	CASSLTGQGTDTQYF	TGTGCCAGCAGCTTAACGGGGCAGGGGACAGATACGCAGTATTTT
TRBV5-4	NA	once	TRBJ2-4	CASSLVAGGEWNIQYF	TGTGCCAGCAGCTTGGTCGCAGGGGGGGAGTGGAACATTCAGTACTTC
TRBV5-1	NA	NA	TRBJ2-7	CASSYTTGAYEQYF	TGCGCCAGCAGCTATACCACAGGTGCCTACGAGCAGTACTTC
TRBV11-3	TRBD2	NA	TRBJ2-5	CASSPGLGGDYQETQYF	TGTGCCAGCAGTCCGGGACTGGGGGGGGATTACCAAGAGACCCAGTACTTC
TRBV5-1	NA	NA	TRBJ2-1	CASSRGDKLYNEQFF	TGCGCCAGCAGCCGGGGGGACAAACTCTACAATGAGCAGTTCTTC
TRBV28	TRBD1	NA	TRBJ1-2	CASSPGTGSNYGYTF	TGTGCCAGCAGTCCCGGGACAGGTTCTAACTATGGCTACACCTTC
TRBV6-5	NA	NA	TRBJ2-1	CASSRTSFSEQFF	TGTGCCAGCAGTAGAACTAGCTTCAGTGAGCAGTTCTTC
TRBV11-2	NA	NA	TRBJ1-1	CASSLRPDATEAFF	TGTGCCAGCAGCTTACGTCCAGATGCGACTGAAGCTTTCTTT
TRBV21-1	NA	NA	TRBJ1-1	CASRDRGCHTEAFF	TGTGCCAGCAGAGACAGGGGATGTCACACTGAAGCTTTCTTT
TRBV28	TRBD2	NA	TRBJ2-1	CASSRWGGPYNEQFF	TGTGCCAGCAGCCGTTGGGGGGGACCCTACAATGAGCAGTTCTTC
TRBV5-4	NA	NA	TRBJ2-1	CASSPDLYNEQFF	TGTGCCAGCAGCCCGGACTTGTACAATGAGCAGTTCTTC
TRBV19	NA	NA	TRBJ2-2	CASSIGGRTGELFF	TGTGCCAGTAGTATCGGGGGGCGCACCGGGGAGCTGTTTTTT
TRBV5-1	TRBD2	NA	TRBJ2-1	CASSFSSGGVYNEQFF	TGCGCCAGCAGCTTCTCTAGCGGGGGAGTATACAATGAGCAGTTCTTC
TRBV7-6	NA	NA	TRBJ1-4	CASSPRANNEKLFF	TGTGCCAGCAGCCCCCGGGCGAATAATGAAAAACTGTTTTTT
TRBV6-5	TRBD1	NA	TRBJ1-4	CASRARGGGEKLFF	TGTGCCAGCAGGGCCAGGGGGGGAGGAGAAAAACTGTTTTTT
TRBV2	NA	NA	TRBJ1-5	CASSEQRPVQPQHF	TGTGCCAGCAGTGAACAGCGCCCCGTACAGCCCCAGCATTTT
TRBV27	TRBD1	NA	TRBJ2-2	CASSSILTGLAGELFF	TGTGCCAGCAGCTCGATCTTGACAGGGTTAGCCGGGGAGCTGTTTTTT
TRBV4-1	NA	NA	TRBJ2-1	CASVLDSGSYNEQFF	TGCGCCAGCGTCTTAGATAGCGGTTCCTACAATGAGCAGTTCTTC
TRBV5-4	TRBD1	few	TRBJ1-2	CASSQLTDRGGYTF	TGTGCCAGCAGCCAGCTTACAGACAGGGGTGGCTACACCTTC
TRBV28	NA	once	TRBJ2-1	CASRLGGSGESYNEQFF	TGTGCCAGCAGACTAGGGGGGTCGGGAGAATCCTACAATGAGCAGTTCTTC
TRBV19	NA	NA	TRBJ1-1	CASSPGRRNTEAFF	TGTGCCAGTAGTCCCGGGCGCAGGAACACTGAAGCTTTCTTT
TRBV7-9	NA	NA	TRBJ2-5	CASSLGAAETQYF	TGTGCCAGCAGCTTAGGGGCGGCGGAGACCCAGTACTTC
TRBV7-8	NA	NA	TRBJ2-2	CASSLGSAGTGELFF	TGTGCCAGCAGCTTAGGGTCGGCGGGGACCGGGGAGCTGTTTTTT
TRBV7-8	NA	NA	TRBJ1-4	CASSFGGTTNEKLFF	TGTGCCAGCAGCTTCGGGGGAACAACTAATGAAAAACTGTTTTTT
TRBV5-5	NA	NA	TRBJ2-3	CASSLSGDTDTQYF	TGTGCCAGCAGCTTGAGTGGAGACACAGATACGCAGTATTTT
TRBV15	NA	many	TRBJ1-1	CATSRDGLGGITEAFF	TGTGCCACCAGCAGAGATGGCCTCGGGGGGATCACTGAAGCTTTCTTT
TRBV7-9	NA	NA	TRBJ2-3	CASSLERVPQYF	TGTGCCAGCAGCTTAGAGCGGGTCCCGCAGTATTTT
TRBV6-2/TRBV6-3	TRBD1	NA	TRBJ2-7	CASSTGGEQYF	TGTGCCAGCAGTACAGGGGGCGAGCAGTACTTC
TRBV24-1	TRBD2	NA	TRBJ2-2	CATSDYGLAGGPNTGELFF	TGTGCCACCAGTGATTACGGACTAGCGGGAGGTCCGAACACCGGGGAGCTGTTTTTT
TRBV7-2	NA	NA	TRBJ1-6	CASSSDRGRTSPLHF	TGTGCCAGCAGCTCGGACAGAGGGCGGACTTCACCCCTCCACTTT